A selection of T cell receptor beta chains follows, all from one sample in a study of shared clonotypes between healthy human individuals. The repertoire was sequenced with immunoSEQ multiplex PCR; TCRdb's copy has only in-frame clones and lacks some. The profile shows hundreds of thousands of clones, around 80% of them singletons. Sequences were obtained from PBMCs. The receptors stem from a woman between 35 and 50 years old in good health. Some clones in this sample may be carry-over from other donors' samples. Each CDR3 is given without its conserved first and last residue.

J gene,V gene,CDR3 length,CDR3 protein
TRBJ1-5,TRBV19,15,ASSTPYGGELNQPQH
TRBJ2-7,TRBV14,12,ASSRSLVGDEQY
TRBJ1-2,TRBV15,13,ATSREIQGNNGYT
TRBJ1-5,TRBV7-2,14,ASSYTTGGRGQPQH
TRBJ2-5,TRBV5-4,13,ASSLAVGLQETQY
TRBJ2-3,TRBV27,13,ASSGAGEGTDTQY
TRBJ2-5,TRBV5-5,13,ASSLGSGTQETQY
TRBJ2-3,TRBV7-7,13,ASSLGRQGTDTQY
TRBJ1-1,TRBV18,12,ASSPGRGNTEAF
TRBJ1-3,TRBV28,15,ASSLVGTVFYGNTIY
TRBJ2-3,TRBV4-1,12,ASSLRADEDTQY
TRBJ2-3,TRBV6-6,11,ASRPGLADTQY
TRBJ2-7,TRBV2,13,ASSEASGQRYEQY
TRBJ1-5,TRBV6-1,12,ASSDSALNQPQH
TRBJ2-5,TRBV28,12,ASSGQGPKETQY
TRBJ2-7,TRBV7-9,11,ASSPGWGREQY
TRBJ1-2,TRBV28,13,ASRLTRRDNYGYT
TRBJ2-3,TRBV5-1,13,ASSLAAQYTDTQY
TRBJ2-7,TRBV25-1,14,AGSVTSGSYPYEQY
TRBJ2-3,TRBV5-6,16,ASSLTGLGVLRTDTQY
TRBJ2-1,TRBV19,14,ASSEGLAGIYNEQF
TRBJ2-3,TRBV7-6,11,ASSSLPTDTQY
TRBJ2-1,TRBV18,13,ASSPTQSSYNEQF
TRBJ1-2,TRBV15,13,ATSRDQGGGYGYT
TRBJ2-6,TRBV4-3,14,ASSQDLAAGANVLT
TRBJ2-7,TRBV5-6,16,ASSSLGQLAGGDYEQY
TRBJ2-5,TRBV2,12,ASSAGVDQETQY
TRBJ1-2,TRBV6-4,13,ASRPGQGSNYGYT
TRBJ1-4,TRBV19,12,ASAKQGTKEKLF
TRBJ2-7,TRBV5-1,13,ASSLGRGSSYEQY
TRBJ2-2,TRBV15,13,ATSREGGRGGELF
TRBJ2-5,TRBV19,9,ASSYGETQY
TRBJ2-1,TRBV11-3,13,ASSPETSSGNEQF
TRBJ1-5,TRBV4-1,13,ASSQEIQGGQPQH
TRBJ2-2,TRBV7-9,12,ASSREWRTGELF
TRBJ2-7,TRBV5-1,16,ASSPVGYSKNPSYEQY
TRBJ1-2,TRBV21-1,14,ASSATGIVFLYGYT
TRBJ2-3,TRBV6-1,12,AGELVDGTDTQY
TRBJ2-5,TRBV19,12,ASSTSGIGETQY
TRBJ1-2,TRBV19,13,ASSIESGTGDGYT
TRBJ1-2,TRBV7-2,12,ASSLDGNLDGYT
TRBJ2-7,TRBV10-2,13,ASSESGIPTHEQY
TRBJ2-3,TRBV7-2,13,ASSSGQGITDTQY
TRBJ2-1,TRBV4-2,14,ASSQGSSGDYNEQF